This T cell receptor (beta chain) was profiled in a study of T cell responses to AZD1222 COVID-19 vaccine. Findings and limits, study-wide: Vaccine-associated CD4 TCRs spanned spike, dominant at 160-218 and 743-854. Close to half of spike-specific TCRs reportedly recognize unmutated variant regions. Sampling that yielded the repertoires occurred only after the peak T cell response. Only a handful of AZD1222 recipients, several in all, had baseline seropositivity.

After removal of 2 bases from V and 6 bases from J, the junction contained 1 base not matched to a gene. The CDR3 runs 13 residues. The germline gives CDR1 MGHRA, CDR2 YSYEKL. TCRdb keeps only in-frame clones here, not all; method: immunoSEQ multiplex PCR. The repertoire holds around 140,000 clones, with 93% as singletons. With respect to this clone: Its antigen remains unidentified.

The chain carries TRBV4-1 and TRBJ1-5, with 7 positions matching TRBD1. The receptor was derived from an adult who had recovered from COVID-19. The source material was peripheral blood, sampled after recovery from COVID-19. The CDR3 DNA reads as TGCGCCAGCAGCCAAAACAGGGGTCAGCCCCAGCATTTT. Residues: CASSQNRGQPQHF.